These T cell receptor beta chains were read from a single sample in a study of regulatory T cells in long-lasting Graves disease. One entry per CDR3 protein, called by TCRdb with MiXCR from the multiplex PCR reads. The table lists about 200,000 distinct CDR3 sequences, about 18% of them singletons. The sample here was peripheral blood mononuclear cells (PBMCs), taken at new diagnosis, from a patient treated with antithyroid drugs. These receptor sequences come from a female donor with Graves disease. CDR3s include the opening cysteine and the closing phenylalanine or tryptophan. A D gene is named only where the DNA matches it firmly. The size entry is marked missing in some rows and otherwise reads once, few, many or a size class.

TRBJ2-3	many	TRBV6-9	.	TGTGCCAGCAGTTCTGTGGGGAGCACAGATACGCAGTATTTT	CASSSVGSTDTQYF
TRBJ2-5	many	TRBV28	TRBD2	TGTGCCAGCAGTTTAGGCCGGGAGGAAGTTGAGACCCAGTACTTC	CASSLGREEVETQYF
TRBJ2-7	.	TRBV6-2/TRBV6-3	.	TGTGCCAGCAAGGAAAGCACCTCCTACGAGCAGTACTTC	CASKESTSYEQYF
TRBJ2-7	many	TRBV19	TRBD2	TGTGCCAGTAGCACCAGTAGCGGGGAATCCTACGAGCAGTACTTC	CASSTSSGESYEQYF
TRBJ1-6	many	TRBV19	TRBD1	TGTGCCAGCAGCGACAGGGAGGCTTCACCCCTCCACTTT	CASSDREASPLHF
TRBJ2-1	few	TRBV5-4	.	TGTGCCAGCAGCGGAGGGACGTCCTCCAACAATGAGCAGTTCTTC	CASSGGTSSNNEQFF
TRBJ2-5	many	TRBV30	.	TGTGCCTGGATGGAAGAGACCCAGTACTTC	CAWMEETQYF
TRBJ1-4	.	TRBV5-1	.	TGCGCCAGCAGCCCGGGGACAAGGGGGTTTGCAACTAATGAAAAACTGTTTTTT	CASSPGTRGFATNEKLFF
TRBJ2-1	many	TRBV7-2	.	TGTGCCAGCAGCTTAGTCGAGAGGAACAATGAGCAGTTCTTC	CASSLVERNNEQFF
TRBJ2-5	.	TRBV7-2	.	TGTGTCAGCATCCAGGGAGTAGCGTGCGCTAAAGAGACCCAGTACTTC	CVSIQGVACAKETQYF
TRBJ2-1	once	TRBV27	.	TGTGCCAGCAGTCCCAACGGCCATGAGCAGTTCTTC	CASSPNGHEQFF
TRBJ1-2	many	TRBV6-1	.	TGTGCCAGCAATAGACAGCCGAACTCGGATGGCTACACCTTC	CASNRQPNSDGYTF
TRBJ1-2	many	TRBV6-2/TRBV6-3	.	TGTGCCAGCAGCGTCTACAGGGCTGAAGGCTACACCTTC	CASSVYRAEGYTF
TRBJ2-5	many	TRBV2	TRBD2	TGTGCCAGCAGTGACATAGGAGGACTAGTAGCGTTC	CASSDIGGLVAF
TRBJ2-3	many	TRBV24-1	TRBD2	TGTGCCACCAGTGGGGAGGGCCGCCCAGATACGCAGTATTTT	CATSGEGRPDTQYF
TRBJ2-3	many	TRBV12-3/TRBV12-4	TRBD1	TGTGCCAGCAGACCGGGACAGGGTGCAGATACGCAGTATTTT	CASRPGQGADTQYF
TRBJ2-3	many	TRBV7-3	.	TGTGCCAGCAGCCACACTGGGGGAGATACGCAGTATTTT	CASSHTGGDTQYF
TRBJ2-7	many	TRBV7-2	TRBD2	TGTGCCAGCAGCTCCTTGGGACTAGCGGGGATCTACGAGCAGTACTTC	CASSSLGLAGIYEQYF
TRBJ2-4	many	TRBV2	TRBD1	TGTGCCAGCAGGGACAGGGTTCCAGTTATAAACATTCAGTACTTC	CASRDRVPVINIQYF
TRBJ2-2	.	TRBV20-1	TRBD2	TGCAGTGCTAGTGTCGCCGGGAGGGGGGAGGTCTTGACCGGGGAGCTGTTTTTT	CSASVAGRGEVLTGELFF
TRBJ1-5	many	TRBV20-1	TRBD1	TGCAGTGCTTCCGGACAGGGCCATCAGCCCCAGCATTTT	CSASGQGHQPQHF
TRBJ2-1	many	TRBV5-6	TRBD2	TGTGCCAGCAGCTTGGCGGGAGGAGCCCAGTTCTTC	CASSLAGGAQFF
TRBJ2-5	once	TRBV20-1	TRBD2	TGCAGTGCTAGAGCCGCTGCTACTAGCGGAGCAGGGGAGACCCAGTACTTC	CSARAAATSGAGETQYF
TRBJ2-1	.	TRBV2	.	TGTGCCAGCGACGACCGGCCCCTGGCGCCCTACAATGAGCAGTTCTTC	CASDDRPLAPYNEQFF
TRBJ1-3	many	TRBV2	.	TGTGCCACCTCCCAAGAGGGGAACTCTGGAAACACCATATATTTT	CATSQEGNSGNTIYF
TRBJ1-4	few	TRBV7-2	.	TGTGCCAGCAGCTTCAGGGGTGGGTGGGAAAAACCGTTTTTT	CASSFRGGWEKPFF
TRBJ2-3	few	TRBV7-2	.	TGTGCCAGCAGCTTCCGCGGCCTTGGGACGCAGTATTTT	CASSFRGLGTQYF
TRBJ2-7	.	TRBV4-1	.	TGCGCCAGCAGCGTGGGGGCTTTATACGAGCAGTACTTC	CASSVGALYEQYF
TRBJ2-1	many	TRBV9	TRBD2	TGTGCCAGCACTCGGGAGGGCCTCTCCTACAATGAGCAGTTCTTC	CASTREGLSYNEQFF
TRBJ2-7	many	TRBV29-1	TRBD2	TGCAGCGTTGAAGGGGTCCCGGGGTTACGATACGGGGGGGCGACCTACGAGCAGTACTTC	CSVEGVPGLRYGGATYEQYF
TRBJ1-6	.	TRBV2	TRBD1	TGTGCCAGCAGCATCTCCGGGACAGGGCATTCACCCCTCCACTTT	CASSISGTGHSPLHF
TRBJ1-1	many	TRBV15	TRBD1	TGTGCCACCAGCAGTATCCCAGGGGGGGGTAGGACTGAAGCTTTCTTT	CATSSIPGGGRTEAFF
TRBJ2-5	many	TRBV12-3/TRBV12-4	TRBD1	TGTGCCAGCAGCCGAATACAGGGGTTACAAGAGACCCAGTACTTC	CASSRIQGLQETQYF
TRBJ1-2	.	TRBV4-1	.	TGCGCCAGCAGCCCAGATCCGGCCCCTCCCTACACCTTC	CASSPDPAPPYTF
TRBJ2-1	many	TRBV7-9	.	TGTGCCAGCAACGTAGGGAGAGACCCGATCTCCTACAATGAGCAGTTCTTC	CASNVGRDPISYNEQFF
TRBJ1-4	many	TRBV6-1	.	TGTGCCAGCACCTCACCCAGCCGGGGTTTTACCCCGGAAAAACTGTTTTTT	CASTSPSRGFTPEKLFF
TRBJ2-3	many	TRBV7-8	.	TGTGCCAGTTTGGAGGGAAGCACAGATACGCAGTATTTT	CASLEGSTDTQYF
TRBJ1-1	many	TRBV25-1	.	TGTGCCAGCAGCAAAAACGAGGAAGCTTTCTTT	CASSKNEEAFF
TRBJ2-7	.	TRBV9	TRBD2	TGTGCCAGCAGCGTAGAGGGGACTAGCGGAACAGTGAAGTACGAGCAGTACTTC	CASSVEGTSGTVKYEQYF
TRBJ1-4	many	TRBV6-2/TRBV6-3	.	TGTGCCAGCAGTGAATACAGTCGGGGTGAAAAACTGTTTTTT	CASSEYSRGEKLFF